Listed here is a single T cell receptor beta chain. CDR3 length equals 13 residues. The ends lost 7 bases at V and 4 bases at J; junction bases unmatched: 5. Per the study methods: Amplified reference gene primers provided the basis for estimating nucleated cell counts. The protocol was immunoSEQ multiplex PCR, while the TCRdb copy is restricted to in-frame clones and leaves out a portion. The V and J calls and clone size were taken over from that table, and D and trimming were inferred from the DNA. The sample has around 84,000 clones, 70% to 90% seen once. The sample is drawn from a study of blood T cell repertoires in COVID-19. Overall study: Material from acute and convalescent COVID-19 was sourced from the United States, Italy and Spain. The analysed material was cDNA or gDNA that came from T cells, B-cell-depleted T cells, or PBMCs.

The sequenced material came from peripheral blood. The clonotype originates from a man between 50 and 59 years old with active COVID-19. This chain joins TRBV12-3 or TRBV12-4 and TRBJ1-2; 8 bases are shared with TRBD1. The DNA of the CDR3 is TGTGCCAGCAAAAGACAGGGGACCTATGGCTACACCTTC. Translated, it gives CASKRQGTYGYTF.